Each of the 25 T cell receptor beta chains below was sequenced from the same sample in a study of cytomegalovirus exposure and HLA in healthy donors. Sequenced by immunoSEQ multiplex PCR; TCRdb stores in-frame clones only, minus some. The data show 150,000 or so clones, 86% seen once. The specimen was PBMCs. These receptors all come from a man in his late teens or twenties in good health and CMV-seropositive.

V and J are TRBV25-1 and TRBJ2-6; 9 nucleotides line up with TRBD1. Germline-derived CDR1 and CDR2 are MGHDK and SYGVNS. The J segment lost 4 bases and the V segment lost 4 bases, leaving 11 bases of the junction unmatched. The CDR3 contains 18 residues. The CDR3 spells CASSARTGAGEGANVLTF. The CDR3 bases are TGTGCCAGCAGTGCAAGGACAGGGGCCGGGGAGGGGGCCAACGTCCTGACTTTC. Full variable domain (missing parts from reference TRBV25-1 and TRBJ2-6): EADIYQTPRYLVIGTGKKITLECSQTMGHDKMYWYQQDPGMELHLIHYSYGVNSTEKGDLSSESTVSRIRTEHFPLTLESARPSHTSQYLCASSARTGAGEGANVLTFGAGSRLTVL.

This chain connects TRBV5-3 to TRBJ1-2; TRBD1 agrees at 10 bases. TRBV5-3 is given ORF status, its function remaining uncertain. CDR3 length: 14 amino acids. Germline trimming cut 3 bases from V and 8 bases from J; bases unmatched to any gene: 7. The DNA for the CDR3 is TGTGCCAGAAGCTGCCGACAGGGGGCCGGCGGCTACACCTTC. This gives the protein CARSCRQGAGGYTF.

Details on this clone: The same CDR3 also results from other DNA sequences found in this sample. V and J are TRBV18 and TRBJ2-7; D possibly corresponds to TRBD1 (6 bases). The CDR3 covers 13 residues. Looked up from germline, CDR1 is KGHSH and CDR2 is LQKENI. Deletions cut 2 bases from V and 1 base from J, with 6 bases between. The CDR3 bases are TGTGCCAGCTCACCAACAGGGTCCTACGAGCAGTACTTC. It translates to CASSPTGSYEQYF.

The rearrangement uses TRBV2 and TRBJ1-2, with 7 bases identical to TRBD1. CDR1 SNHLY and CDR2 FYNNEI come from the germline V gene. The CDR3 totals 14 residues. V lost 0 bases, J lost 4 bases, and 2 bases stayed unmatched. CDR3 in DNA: TGTGCCAGCAGTGAAGCGACAGGGCTCTATGGCTACACCTTC. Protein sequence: CASSEATGLYGYTF.

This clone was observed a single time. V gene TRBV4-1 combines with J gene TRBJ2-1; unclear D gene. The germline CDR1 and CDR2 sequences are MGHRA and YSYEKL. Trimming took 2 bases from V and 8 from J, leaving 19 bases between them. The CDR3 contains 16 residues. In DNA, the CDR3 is TGCGCCAGCAGCCAAAGCCGTAGTGTGTTTCCCGATGAGCAGTTCTTC. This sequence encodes CASSQSRSVFPDEQFF.

The CDR3 DNA follows: TGTGCCAGCAGTGAATGGGCAGGGATAACTGGCTACACCTTC. Protein: CASSEWAGITGYTF. The chain carries TRBV6-1 and TRBJ1-2, with D possibly being TRBD1 (5 bases). The V end lost 2 bases, the J end lost 7 bases, and 14 bases lay between the germline ends. CDR1 and CDR2 (germline): MNHNS, SASEGT. The length of the CDR3 is 14 residues.

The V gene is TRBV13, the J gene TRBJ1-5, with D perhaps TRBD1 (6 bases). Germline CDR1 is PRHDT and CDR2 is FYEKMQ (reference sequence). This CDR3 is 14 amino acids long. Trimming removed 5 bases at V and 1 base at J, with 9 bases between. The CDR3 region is CASSLQGSNQPQHF. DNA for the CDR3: TGTGCCAGCAGCCTCCAGGGGAGCAATCAGCCCCAGCATTTT.

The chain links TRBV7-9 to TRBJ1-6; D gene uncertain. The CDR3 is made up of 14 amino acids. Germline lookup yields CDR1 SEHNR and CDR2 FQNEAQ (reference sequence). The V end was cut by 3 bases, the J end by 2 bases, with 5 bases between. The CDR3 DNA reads TGTGCCAGCAGCTTCGAGACCTATAATTCACCCCTCCACTTT. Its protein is CASSFETYNSPLHF.

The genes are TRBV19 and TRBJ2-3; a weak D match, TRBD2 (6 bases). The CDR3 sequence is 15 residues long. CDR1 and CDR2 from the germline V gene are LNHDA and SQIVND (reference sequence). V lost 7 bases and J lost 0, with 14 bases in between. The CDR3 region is CASMAGHTSTDTQYF. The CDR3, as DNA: TGTGCCAGTATGGCGGGGCACACAAGCACAGATACGCAGTATTTT. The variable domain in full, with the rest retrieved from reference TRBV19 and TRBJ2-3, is DGGITQSPKYLFRKEGQNVTLSCEQNLNHDAMYWYRQDPGQGLRLIYYSQIVNDFQKGDIAEGYSVSREKKESFPLTVTSAQKNPTAFYLCASMAGHTSTDTQYFGPGTRLTVL.

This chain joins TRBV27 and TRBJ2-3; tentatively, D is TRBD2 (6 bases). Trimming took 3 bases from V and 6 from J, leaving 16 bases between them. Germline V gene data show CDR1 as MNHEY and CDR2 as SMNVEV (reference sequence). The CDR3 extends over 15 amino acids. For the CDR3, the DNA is TGTGCCAGCAGTTTCGTTCCGGGAGTCGCGGATACGCAGTATTTT. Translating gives CASSFVPGVADTQYF.

CDR3 sequence reads: CASSLPASRGSYNEQFF. The CDR3 coding sequence is TGTGCCAGCAGCTTGCCCGCGAGCAGGGGTAGCTACAATGAGCAGTTCTTC. The chain joins TRBV11-2 to TRBJ2-1, with a weak D call TRBD1 (6 bases). The V gene lost 3 bases and the J gene lost 3 bases, with 18 bases spanning the gap. Germline CDR1 SGHAT, CDR2 FQNNGV. The CDR3 length is 17 residues. The whole variable domain, filled in from reference TRBV11-2 and TRBJ2-1, reads EAGVAQSPRYKIIEKRQSVAFWCNPISGHATLYWYQQILGQGPKLLIQFQNNGVVDDSQLPKDRFSAERLKGVDSTLKIQPAKLEDSAVYLCASSLPASRGSYNEQFFGPGTRLTVL.

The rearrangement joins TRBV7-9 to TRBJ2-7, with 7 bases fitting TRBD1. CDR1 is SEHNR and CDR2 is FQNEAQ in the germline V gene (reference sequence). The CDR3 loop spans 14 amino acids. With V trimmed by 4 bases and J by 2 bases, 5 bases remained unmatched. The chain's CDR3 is CASSYAGGTYEQYF. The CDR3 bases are TGTGCCAGCAGCTACGCAGGGGGAACCTACGAGCAGTACTTC.

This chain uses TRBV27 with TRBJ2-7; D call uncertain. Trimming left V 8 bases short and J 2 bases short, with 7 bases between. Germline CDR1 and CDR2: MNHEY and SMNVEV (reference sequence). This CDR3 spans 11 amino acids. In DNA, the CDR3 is TGTGCCAGCCCCGAGCCCTACGAGCAGTACTTC. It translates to CASPEPYEQYF.

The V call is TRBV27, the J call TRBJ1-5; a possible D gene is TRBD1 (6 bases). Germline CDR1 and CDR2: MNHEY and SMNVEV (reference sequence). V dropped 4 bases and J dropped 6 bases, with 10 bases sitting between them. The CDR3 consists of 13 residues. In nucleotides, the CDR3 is TGTGCCAGCAGTTACAGGGAAGGTCAGCCCCAGCATTTT. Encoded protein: CASSYREGQPQHF.

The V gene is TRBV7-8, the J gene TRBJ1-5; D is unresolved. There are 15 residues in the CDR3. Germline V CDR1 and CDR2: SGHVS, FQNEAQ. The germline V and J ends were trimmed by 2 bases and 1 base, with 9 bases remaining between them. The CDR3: CASSLRVGSNQPQHF. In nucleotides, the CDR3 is TGTGCCAGCAGCTTACGGGTTGGCAGCAATCAGCCCCAGCATTTT.

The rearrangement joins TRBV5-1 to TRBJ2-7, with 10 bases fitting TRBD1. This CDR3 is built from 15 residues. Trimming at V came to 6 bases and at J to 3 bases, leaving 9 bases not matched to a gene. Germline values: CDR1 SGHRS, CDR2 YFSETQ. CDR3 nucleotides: TGCGCCAGCAAGGACAGGGGGAAGGAGAGCTACGAGCAGTACTTC. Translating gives CASKDRGKESYEQYF.

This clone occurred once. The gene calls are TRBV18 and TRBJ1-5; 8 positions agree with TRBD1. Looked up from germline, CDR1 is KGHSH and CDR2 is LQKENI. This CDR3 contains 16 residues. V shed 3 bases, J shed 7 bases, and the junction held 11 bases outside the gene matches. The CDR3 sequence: CASSPTGGQGRQPQHF. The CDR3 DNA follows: TGTGCCAGCTCACCGACGGGTGGACAGGGACGACAGCCCCAGCATTTT.

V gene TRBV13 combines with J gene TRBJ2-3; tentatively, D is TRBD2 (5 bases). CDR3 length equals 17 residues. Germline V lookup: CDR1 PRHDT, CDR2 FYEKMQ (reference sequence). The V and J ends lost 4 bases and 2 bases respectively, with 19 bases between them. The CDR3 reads CASSYNWTIGNTDTQYF. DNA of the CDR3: TGTGCCAGCAGCTACAATTGGACGATCGGGAACACAGATACGCAGTATTTT.

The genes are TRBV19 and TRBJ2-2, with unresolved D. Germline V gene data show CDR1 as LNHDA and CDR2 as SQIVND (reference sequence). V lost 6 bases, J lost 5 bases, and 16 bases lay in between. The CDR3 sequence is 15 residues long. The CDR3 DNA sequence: TGTGCCAGTAGCTCATTCCATAGAGGTACCGGGGAGCTGTTTTTT. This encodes CASSSFHRGTGELFF.

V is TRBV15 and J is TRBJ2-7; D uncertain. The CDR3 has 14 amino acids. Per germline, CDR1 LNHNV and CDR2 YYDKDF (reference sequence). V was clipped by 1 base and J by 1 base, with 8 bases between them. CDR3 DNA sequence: TGTGCCACCAGCAGAGGTGAGCGTTCCTACGAGCAGTACTTC. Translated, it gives CATSRGERSYEQYF. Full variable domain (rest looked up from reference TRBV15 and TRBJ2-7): DAMVIQNPRYQVTQFGKPVTLSCSQTLNHNVMYWYQQKSSQAPKLLFHYYDKDFNNEADTPDNFQSRRPNTSFCFLDIRSPGLGDTAMYLCATSRGERSYEQYFGPGTRLTVT.

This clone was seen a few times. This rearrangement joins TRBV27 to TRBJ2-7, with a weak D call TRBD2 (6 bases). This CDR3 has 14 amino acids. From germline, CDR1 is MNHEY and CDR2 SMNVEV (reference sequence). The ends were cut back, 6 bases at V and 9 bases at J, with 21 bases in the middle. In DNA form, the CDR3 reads TGTGCCAGCAGCCCCGGGACTCATGACAGAGTGCAGTACTTC. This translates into CASSPGTHDRVQYF.

The CDR3 here is CASSLVGRDRYEQYF. CDR3 coding DNA: TGTGCCAGCAGCTTAGTTGGGCGGGATAGGTACGAGCAGTACTTC. The V call is TRBV7-9, the J call TRBJ2-7; D might be TRBD2 (6 bases). The CDR3 loop spans 15 amino acids. Germline V gene lookup returns CDR1 SEHNR and CDR2 FQNEAQ (reference sequence). With 1 base removed from V and 4 bases from J, the gap between germline ends came to 14 bases.

The CDR3 nucleotides read TGTGCCAGTAGTCAATTGGACAGGCAAGAGACCCAGTACTTC. Its protein product is CASSQLDRQETQYF. V usage is TRBV19 and J usage is TRBJ2-5; 7 bases agree with TRBD1. The germline gives CDR1 LNHDA, CDR2 SQIVND (reference sequence). Trimming cost V 5 bases and J 2 bases; bases outside gene matches: 5. The CDR3 is 14 residues long.

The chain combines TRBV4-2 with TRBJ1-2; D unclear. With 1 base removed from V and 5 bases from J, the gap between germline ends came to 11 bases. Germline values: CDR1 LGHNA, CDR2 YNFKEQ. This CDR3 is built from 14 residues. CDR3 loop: CASSQVSAGYGYTF. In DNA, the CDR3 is TGTGCCAGCAGCCAAGTATCGGCAGGATATGGCTACACCTTC.

CDR3: CASSRPTSGVKNEQFF. CDR3 in DNA: TGTGCCAGCAGCCGACCGACTAGCGGGGTTAAGAATGAGCAGTTCTTC. The chain employs TRBV6-6 and TRBJ2-1, with 11 bases lining up with TRBD2. The CDR3 sequence is 16 residues long. V dropped 6 bases and J dropped 7; count of bases not matched to a gene: 11. The germline V gene has CDR1 MNHNY and CDR2 SVGAGI (reference sequence).